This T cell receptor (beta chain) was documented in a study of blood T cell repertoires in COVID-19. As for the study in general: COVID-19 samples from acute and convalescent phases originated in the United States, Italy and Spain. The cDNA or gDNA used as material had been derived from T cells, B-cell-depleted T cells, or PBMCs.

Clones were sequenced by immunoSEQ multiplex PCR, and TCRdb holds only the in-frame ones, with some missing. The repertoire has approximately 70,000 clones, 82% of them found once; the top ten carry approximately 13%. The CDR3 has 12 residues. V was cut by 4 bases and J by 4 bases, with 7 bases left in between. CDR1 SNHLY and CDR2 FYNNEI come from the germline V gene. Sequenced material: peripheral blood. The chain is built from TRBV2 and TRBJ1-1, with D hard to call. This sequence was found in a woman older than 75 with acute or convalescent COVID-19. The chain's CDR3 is CASSASGTEAFF. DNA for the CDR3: TGTGCCAGCAGTGCATCGGGCACTGAAGCTTTCTTT.